These 9 T cell receptor beta chains originate from one sample sequenced in a study of blood T cell repertoires in COVID-19. TCRdb's copy holds only in-frame clones and misses some; the assay was immunoSEQ multiplex PCR. The table has 200,000 or so clones, roughly nine tenths seen once; the top ten hold 0.78%. Sequenced: peripheral blood. Receptors originate from a woman aged 70-85 years with acute or convalescent COVID-19.

This clone was picked up one time. V and J are TRBV6-5 and TRBJ2-3; 8 positions agree with TRBD2. Unmatched junction bases numbered 5, after V lost 0 bases and J lost 3 bases. The CDR3 spans 16 residues. Germline V gene data show CDR1 as MNHEY and CDR2 as SVGAGI. CDR3 nucleotide sequence: TGTGCCAGCAGTTACTCGAAACGGGGGGGAACAGATACGCAGTATTTT. Translating it yields CASSYSKRGGTDTQYF.

The chain couples TRBV7-2 to TRBJ1-2, with 7 bases that match TRBD1. With V trimmed by 5 bases and J by 3 bases, 6 bases remained unmatched. The germline gives CDR1 SGHTA, CDR2 FQGNSA. The CDR3 covers 14 residues. The CDR3 loop reads CASSIRGQDYGYTF. The CDR3 DNA is TGTGCCAGCAGCATAAGGGGGCAGGACTATGGCTACACCTTC.

V gene TRBV6-5 combines with J gene TRBJ2-7; 8 positions agree with TRBD1. Germline lookup yields CDR1 MNHEY and CDR2 SVGAGI. The CDR3 consists of 14 residues. The trim removed 4 bases at V and 3 bases at J, leaving 5 bases unmatched. In nucleotides, the CDR3 is TGTGCCAGCAGTTTTCAAACAGGGGGCTACGAGCAGTACTTC. This translates into CASSFQTGGYEQYF.

The CDR3 DNA follows: TGCGCCAGCAGCTCCAGGACAGTGAACACTGAAGCTTTCTTT. The encoded protein is CASSSRTVNTEAFF. The rearrangement links TRBV5-1 to TRBJ1-1, with D perhaps TRBD1 (6 bases). V was clipped by 3 bases and J by 0 bases, with 9 bases between them. Germline V gives CDR1 SGHRS, CDR2 YFSETQ. The CDR3 is 14 residues long.

V and J are TRBV7-2 and TRBJ2-3; TRBD2 aligns across 14 bases. After removal of 6 bases from V and 6 bases from J, the junction contained 14 bases not matched to a gene. The CDR3 contains 18 residues. Germline V gene sequence: CDR1 SGHTA, CDR2 FQGNSA. CDR3 nucleotide sequence: TGTGCCAGCAGTTGGACTAGCGGGGGGCGCTGGCGGGATGATACGCAGTATTTT. Its translation: CASSWTSGGRWRDDTQYF.

The rearrangement links TRBV11-3 to TRBJ2-2, with D possibly TRBD2 on 6 matching bases. Germline V gene lookup returns CDR1 SGHNT and CDR2 YENEEA. The CDR3 is 15 amino acids. V shed 6 bases and J shed 4 bases, with 15 bases lying between them. Here the CDR3 reads CASRVRQGGTGELFF. DNA of the CDR3: TGTGCCAGCAGGGTCCGGCAGGGAGGCACCGGGGAGCTGTTTTTT.

This chain connects TRBV27 to TRBJ2-7, with TRBD2 matching over 13 bases. CDR1 MNHEY and CDR2 SMNVEV come from the germline V gene (reference sequence). CDR3 length equals 14 residues. V lost 8 bases and J lost 3; bases outside the gene matches: 4. The CDR3: CASGGLAGRYEQYF. DNA of the CDR3: TGTGCCAGCGGGGGACTAGCGGGACGCTACGAGCAGTACTTC.

The CDR3 DNA is TGTGCCAGCAGTCGACAGGCCCCCAATCAGCCCCAGCATTTT. The encoded protein is CASSRQAPNQPQHF. The rearrangement links TRBV28 to TRBJ1-5, with a tentative D call TRBD1 (6 bases). Trimming took 5 bases from V and 3 from J, leaving 11 bases between them. CDR3 length: 14 amino acids. Germline assignment: CDR1 MDHEN and CDR2 SYDVKM.

This clone turned up a few times. The gene calls are TRBV28 and TRBJ2-1, with D possibly TRBD1 on 5 matching bases. V was cut by 6 bases and J by 2 bases, with 11 bases left in between. This CDR3 has 14 residues. CDR1 and CDR2 from the germline V gene are MDHEN and SYDVKM. The CDR3 protein is CASRWGTTYNEQFF. Written as DNA, the CDR3 is TGTGCCAGCAGGTGGGGCACAACCTACAATGAGCAGTTCTTC.